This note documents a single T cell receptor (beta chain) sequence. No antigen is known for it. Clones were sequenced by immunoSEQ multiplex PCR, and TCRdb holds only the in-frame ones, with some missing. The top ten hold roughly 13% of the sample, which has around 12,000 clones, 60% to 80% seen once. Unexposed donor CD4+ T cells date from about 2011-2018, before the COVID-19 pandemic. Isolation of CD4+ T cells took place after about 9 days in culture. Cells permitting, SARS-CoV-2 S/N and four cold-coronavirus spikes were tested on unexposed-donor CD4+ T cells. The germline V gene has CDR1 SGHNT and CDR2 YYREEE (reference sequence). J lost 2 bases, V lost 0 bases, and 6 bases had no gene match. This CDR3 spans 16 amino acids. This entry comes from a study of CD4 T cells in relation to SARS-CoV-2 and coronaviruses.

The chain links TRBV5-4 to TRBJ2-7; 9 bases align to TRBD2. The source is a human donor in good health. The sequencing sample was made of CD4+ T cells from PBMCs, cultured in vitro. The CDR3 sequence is CASSLVAGGPPYEQYF. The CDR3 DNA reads TGTGCCAGCAGCTTGGTTGCGGGAGGGCCCCCCTACGAGCAGTACTTC.